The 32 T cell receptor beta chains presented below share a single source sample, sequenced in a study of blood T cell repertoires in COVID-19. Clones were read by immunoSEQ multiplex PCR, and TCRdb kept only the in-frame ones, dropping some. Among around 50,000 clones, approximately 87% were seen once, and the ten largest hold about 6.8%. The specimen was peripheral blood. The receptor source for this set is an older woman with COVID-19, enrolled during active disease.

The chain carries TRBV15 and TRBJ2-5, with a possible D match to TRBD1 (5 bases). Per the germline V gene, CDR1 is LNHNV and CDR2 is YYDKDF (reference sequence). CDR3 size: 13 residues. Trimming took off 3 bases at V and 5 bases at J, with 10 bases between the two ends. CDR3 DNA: TGTGCCACCAGCAGGGACAACGGGGAGACCCAGTACTTC. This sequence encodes CATSRDNGETQYF.

The CDR3 sequence is CASSMTGVQPQHF. The CDR3 DNA reads TGTGCCAGCAGTATGACAGGAGTTCAGCCCCAGCATTTT. The V and J genes are TRBV28 and TRBJ1-5, with a weak D call TRBD1 (6 bases). Per the germline V gene, CDR1 is MDHEN and CDR2 is SYDVKM. The CDR3 contains 13 residues. V lost 5 bases and J 6 bases, leaving 11 bases between the germline ends.

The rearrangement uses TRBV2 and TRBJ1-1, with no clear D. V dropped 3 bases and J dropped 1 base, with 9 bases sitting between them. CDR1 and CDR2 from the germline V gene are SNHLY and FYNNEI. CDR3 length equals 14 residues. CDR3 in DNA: TGTGCCAGCAGTGAGGCCAGGCGGAACACTGAAGCTTTCTTT. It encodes CASSEARRNTEAFF.

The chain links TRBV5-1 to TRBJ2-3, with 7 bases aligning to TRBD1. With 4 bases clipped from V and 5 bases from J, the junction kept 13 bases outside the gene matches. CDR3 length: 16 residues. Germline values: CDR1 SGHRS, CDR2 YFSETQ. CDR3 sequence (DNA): TGCGCCAGCAGCAACGTCAGGGGGTTTGGGGAAGATACGCAGTATTTT. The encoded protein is CASSNVRGFGEDTQYF.

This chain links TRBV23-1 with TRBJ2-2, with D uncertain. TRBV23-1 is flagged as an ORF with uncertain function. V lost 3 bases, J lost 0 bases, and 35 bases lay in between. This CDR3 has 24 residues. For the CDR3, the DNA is TGCGCCAGCAGTCACCCCCTTTTCCCCCGCCCCCCGTTAGAAAGAGACACGAACACCGGGGAGCTGTTTTTT. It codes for CASSHPLFPRPPLERDTNTGELFF.

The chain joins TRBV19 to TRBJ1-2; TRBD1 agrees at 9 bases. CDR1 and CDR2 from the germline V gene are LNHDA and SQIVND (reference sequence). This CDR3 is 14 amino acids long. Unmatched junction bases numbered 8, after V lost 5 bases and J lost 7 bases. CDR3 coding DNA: TGTGCCAGTAGTGCTGGACAGGGGATAGGTGGCTACACCTTC. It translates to CASSAGQGIGGYTF. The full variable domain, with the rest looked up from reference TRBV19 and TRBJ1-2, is DGGITQSPKYLFRKEGQNVTLSCEQNLNHDAMYWYRQDPGQGLRLIYYSQIVNDFQKGDIAEGYSVSREKKESFPLTVTSAQKNPTAFYLCASSAGQGIGGYTFGSGTRLTVV.

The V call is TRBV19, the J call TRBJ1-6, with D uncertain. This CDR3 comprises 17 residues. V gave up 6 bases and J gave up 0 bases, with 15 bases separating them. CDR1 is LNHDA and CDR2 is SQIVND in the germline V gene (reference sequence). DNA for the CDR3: TGTGCCAGTAGCCCCTTGGGCCTTAGCTCCTATAATTCACCCCTCCACTTT. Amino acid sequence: CASSPLGLSSYNSPLHF. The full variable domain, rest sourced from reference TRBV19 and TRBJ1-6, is DGGITQSPKYLFRKEGQNVTLSCEQNLNHDAMYWYRQDPGQGLRLIYYSQIVNDFQKGDIAEGYSVSREKKESFPLTVTSAQKNPTAFYLCASSPLGLSSYNSPLHFGNGTRLTVT.

CDR3 region: CASSLGVTSMDEQFF. In DNA form, the CDR3 reads TGTGCCAGCAGCTTAGGGGTGACTAGCATGGATGAGCAGTTCTTC. This chain uses TRBV11-1 with TRBJ2-1; 7 bases line up with TRBD2. Germline CDR1 and CDR2: SGHAT and FQDESV (reference sequence). After removal of 1 base from V and 8 bases from J, the junction contained 8 bases not matched to a gene. The CDR3 contains 15 residues.

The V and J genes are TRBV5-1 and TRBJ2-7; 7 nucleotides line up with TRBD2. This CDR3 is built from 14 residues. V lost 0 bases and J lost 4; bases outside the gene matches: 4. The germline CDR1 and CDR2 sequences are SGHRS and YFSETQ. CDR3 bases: TGCGCCAGCAGCTTGGCCCAGGGAGGGTACGAGCAGTACTTC. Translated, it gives CASSLAQGGYEQYF.

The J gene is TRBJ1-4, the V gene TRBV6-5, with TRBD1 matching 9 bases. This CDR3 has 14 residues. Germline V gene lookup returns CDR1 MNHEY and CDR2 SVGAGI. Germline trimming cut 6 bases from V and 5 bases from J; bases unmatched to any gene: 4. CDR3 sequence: CASRETGGNEKLFF. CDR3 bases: TGTGCCAGCAGAGAGACAGGGGGGAATGAAAAACTGTTTTTT.

In DNA, the CDR3 is TGTGCCACCAGTGATTTGCACAGCCAAGAGACCCAGTACTTC. Amino acid sequence: CATSDLHSQETQYF. The gene calls are TRBV24-1 and TRBJ2-5, with no clear D. The germline V gene has CDR1 KGHDR and CDR2 SFDVKD. This CDR3 has 14 residues. V dropped 0 bases and J dropped 1 base, with 5 bases sitting between them.

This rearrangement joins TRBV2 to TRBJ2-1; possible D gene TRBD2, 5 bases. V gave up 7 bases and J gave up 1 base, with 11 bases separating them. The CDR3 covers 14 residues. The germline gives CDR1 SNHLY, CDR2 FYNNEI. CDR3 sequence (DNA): TGTGCCAGCAAGATTAGCGTTTCCTACAATGAGCAGTTCTTC. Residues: CASKISVSYNEQFF.

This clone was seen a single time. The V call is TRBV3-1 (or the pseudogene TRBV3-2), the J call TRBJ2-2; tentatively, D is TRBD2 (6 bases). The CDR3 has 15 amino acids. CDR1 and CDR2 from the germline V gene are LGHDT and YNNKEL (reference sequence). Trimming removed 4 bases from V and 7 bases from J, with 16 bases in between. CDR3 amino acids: CASSPVGGSVGELFF. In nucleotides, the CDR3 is TGTGCCAGCAGCCCAGTTGGGGGGTCGGTCGGGGAGCTGTTTTTT.

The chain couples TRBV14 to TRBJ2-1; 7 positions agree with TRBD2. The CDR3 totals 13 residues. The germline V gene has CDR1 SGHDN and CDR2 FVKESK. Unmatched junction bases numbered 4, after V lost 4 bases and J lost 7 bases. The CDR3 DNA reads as TGTGCCAGCAGCCTGGGACTACCTAATGAGCAGTTCTTC. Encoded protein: CASSLGLPNEQFF. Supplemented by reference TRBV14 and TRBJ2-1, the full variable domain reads EAGVTQFPSHSVIEKGQTVTLRCDPISGHDNLYWYRRVMGKEIKFLLHFVKESKQDESGMPNNRFLAERTGGTYSTLKVQPAELEDSGVYFCASSLGLPNEQFFGPGTRLTVL.

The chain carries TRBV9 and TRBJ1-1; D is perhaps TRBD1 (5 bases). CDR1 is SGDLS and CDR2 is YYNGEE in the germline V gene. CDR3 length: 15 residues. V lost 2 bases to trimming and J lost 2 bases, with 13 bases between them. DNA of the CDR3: TGTGCCAGCAGCGTGGGAGGGGTCCAAAACACTGAAGCTTTCTTT. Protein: CASSVGGVQNTEAFF. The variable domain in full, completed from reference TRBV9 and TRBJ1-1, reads DSGVTQTPKHLITATGQRVTLRCSPRSGDLSVYWYQQSLDQGLQFLIQYYNGEERAKGNILERFSAQQFPDLHSELNLSSLELGDSALYFCASSVGGVQNTEAFFGQGTRLTVV.

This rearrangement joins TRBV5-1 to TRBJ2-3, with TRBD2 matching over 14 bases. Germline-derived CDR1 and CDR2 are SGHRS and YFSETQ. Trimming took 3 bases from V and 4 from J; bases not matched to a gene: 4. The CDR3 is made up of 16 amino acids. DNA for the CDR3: TGCGCCAGCAGCTCCGGACTAGCGGGAGGAGCAGATACGCAGTATTTT. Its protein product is CASSSGLAGGADTQYF.

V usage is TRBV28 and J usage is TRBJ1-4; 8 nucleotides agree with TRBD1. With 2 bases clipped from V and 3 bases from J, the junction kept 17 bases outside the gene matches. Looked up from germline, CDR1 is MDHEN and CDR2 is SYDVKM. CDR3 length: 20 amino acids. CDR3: CASSLPAGGAYDKSNEKLFF. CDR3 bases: TGTGCCAGCAGTTTACCGGCAGGGGGCGCCTACGATAAATCTAATGAAAAACTGTTTTTT.

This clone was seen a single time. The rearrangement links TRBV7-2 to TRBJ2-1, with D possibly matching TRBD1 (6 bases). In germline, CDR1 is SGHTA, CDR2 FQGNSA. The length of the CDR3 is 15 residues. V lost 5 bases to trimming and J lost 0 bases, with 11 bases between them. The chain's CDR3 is CASSSQGSSYNEQFF. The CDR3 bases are TGTGCCAGCAGCAGCCAGGGGAGCTCCTACAATGAGCAGTTCTTC.

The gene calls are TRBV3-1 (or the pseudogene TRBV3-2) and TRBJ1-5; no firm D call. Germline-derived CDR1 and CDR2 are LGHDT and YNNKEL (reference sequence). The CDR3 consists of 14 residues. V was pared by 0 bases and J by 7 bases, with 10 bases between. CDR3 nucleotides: TGTGCCAGCAGCCAAGATTTGAGGTTCCAGCCCCAGCATTTT. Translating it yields CASSQDLRFQPQHF.

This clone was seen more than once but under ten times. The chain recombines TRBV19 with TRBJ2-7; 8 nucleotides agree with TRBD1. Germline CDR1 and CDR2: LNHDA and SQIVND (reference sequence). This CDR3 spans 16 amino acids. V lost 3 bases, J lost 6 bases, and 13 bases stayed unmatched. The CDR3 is CASSIVPGSGGFEQYF. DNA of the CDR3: TGTGCCAGTAGTATTGTTCCTGGGTCAGGGGGCTTCGAGCAGTACTTC.

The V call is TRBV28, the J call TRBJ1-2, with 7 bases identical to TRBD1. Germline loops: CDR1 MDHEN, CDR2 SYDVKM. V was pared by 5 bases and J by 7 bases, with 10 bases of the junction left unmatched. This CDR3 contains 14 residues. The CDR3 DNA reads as TGTGCCAGCAGTCCCCCAGGGGGTACGGTTGGCTACACCTTC. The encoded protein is CASSPPGGTVGYTF.

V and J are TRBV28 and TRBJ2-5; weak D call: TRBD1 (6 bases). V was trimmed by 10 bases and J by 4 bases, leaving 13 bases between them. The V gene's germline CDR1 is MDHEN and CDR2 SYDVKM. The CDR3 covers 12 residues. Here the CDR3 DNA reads TGTGCCATCACAACAGGGATAGAGACCCAGTACTTC. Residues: CAITTGIETQYF.

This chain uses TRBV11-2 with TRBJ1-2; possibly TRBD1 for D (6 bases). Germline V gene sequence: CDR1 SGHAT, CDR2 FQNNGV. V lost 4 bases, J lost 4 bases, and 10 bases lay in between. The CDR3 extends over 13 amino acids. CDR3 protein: CASSSTGFYGYTF. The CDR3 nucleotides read TGTGCCAGCAGCTCAACAGGGTTCTATGGCTACACCTTC.

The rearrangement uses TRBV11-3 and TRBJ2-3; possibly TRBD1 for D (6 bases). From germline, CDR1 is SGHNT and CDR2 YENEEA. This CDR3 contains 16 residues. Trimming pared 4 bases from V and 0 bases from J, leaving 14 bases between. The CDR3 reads CASSSRQEASTDTQYF. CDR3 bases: TGTGCCAGCAGCTCTAGACAGGAGGCGAGCACAGATACGCAGTATTTT.

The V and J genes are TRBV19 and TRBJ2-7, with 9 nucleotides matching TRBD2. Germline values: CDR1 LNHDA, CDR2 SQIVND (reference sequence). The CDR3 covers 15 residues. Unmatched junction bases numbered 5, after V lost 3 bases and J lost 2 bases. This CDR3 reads CASSMGGLAAYEQYF. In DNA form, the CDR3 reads TGTGCCAGTAGTATGGGGGGACTAGCCGCCTACGAGCAGTACTTC.

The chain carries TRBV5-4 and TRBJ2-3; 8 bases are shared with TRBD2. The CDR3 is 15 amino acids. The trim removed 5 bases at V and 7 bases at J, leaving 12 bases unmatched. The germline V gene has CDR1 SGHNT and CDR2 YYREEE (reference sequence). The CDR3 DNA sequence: TGTGCCAGCAGAGACCTTACGGGGACTAGTAATACGCAGTATTTT. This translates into CASRDLTGTSNTQYF.

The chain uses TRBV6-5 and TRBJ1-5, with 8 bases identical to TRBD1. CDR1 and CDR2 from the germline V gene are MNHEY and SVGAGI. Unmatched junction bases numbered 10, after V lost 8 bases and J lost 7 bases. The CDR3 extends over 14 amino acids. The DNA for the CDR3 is TGTGCCAGCTCCCTGGACAGGGTGGTCCAGCCCCAGCATTTT. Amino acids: CASSLDRVVQPQHF.

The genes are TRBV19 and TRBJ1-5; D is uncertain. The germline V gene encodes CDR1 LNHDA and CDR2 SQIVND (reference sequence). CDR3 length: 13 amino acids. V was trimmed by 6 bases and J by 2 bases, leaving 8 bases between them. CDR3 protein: CASSAGGNQPQHF. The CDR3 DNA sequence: TGTGCCAGTAGCGCCGGGGGCAATCAGCCCCAGCATTTT.

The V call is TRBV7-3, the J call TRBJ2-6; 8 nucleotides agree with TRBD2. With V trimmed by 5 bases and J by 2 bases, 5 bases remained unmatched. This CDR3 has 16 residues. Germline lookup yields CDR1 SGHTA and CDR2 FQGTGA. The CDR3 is CASSPRGGAGANVLTF. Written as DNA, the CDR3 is TGTGCCAGCAGCCCCCGGGGGGGGGCTGGGGCCAACGTCCTGACTTTC.

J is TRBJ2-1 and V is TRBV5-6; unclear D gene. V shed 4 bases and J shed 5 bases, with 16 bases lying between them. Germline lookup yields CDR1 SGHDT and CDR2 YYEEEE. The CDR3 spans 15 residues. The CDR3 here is CASSPRVAANNEQFF. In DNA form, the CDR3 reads TGTGCCAGCAGCCCCCGGGTGGCGGCGAACAATGAGCAGTTCTTC.

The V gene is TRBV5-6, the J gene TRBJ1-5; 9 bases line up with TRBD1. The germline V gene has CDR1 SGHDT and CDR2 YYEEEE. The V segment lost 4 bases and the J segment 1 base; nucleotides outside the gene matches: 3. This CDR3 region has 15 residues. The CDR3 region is CASSRGQGSNQPQHF. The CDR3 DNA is TGTGCCAGCAGCCGGGGACAGGGAAGCAATCAGCCCCAGCATTTT.

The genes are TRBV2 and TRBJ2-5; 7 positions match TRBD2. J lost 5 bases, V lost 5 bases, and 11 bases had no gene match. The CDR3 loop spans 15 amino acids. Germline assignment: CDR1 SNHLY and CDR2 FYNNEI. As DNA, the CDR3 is TGTGCCAGCAGTCCCTTGAGCGGGAAGTGGGAGACCCAGTACTTC. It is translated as CASSPLSGKWETQYF.